This T cell receptor (beta chain) derives from a study of T cell responses to AZD1222 COVID-19 vaccine. This CDR3 is 15 amino acids long. V dropped 1 base and J dropped 6; count of bases not matched to a gene: 7. CDR1 is SGHVS, CDR2 FQNEAQ, per germline. Generated by immunoSEQ multiplex PCR, the TCRdb table keeps only in-frame clones and is missing some. The repertoire has 150,000 or so clones, less than 95% of them found once; the top ten carry approximately 2%. This receptor was identified in an adult in good health. The gene calls are TRBV7-8 and TRBJ1-1; 8 nucleotides agree with TRBD1. Sequencing used peripheral blood, obtained on day 0 of AZD1222 vaccination. This CDR3 is CASSLEGQGVPEAFF. In DNA, the CDR3 is TGTGCCAGCAGCTTAGAAGGACAGGGAGTCCCTGAAGCTTTCTTT.